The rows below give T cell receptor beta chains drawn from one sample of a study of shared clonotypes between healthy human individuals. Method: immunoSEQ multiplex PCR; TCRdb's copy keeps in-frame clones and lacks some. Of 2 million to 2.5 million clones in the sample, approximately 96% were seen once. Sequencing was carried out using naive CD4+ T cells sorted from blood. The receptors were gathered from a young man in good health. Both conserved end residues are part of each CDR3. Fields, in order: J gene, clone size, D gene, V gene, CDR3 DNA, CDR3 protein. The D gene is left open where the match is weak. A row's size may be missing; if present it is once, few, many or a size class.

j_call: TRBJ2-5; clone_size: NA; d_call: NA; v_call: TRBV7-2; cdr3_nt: TGTGCCAGCAGCTTAGTTACAGGGACAGAGACCCAGTACTTC; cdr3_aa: CASSLVTGTETQYF
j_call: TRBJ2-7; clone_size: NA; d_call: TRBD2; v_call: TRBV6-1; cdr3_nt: TGTGCCAGCAGTGTCGGTGGGGGGGCCTACGAGCAGTACTTC; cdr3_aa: CASSVGGGAYEQYF
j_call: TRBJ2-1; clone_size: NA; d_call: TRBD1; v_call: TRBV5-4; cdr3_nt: TGTGCCAGCAGGCGGGACAGGGAGGGCAATGAGCAGTTCTTC; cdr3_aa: CASRRDREGNEQFF
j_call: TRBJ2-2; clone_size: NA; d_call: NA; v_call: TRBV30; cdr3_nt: TGTGCCTGGGGGTATTGGGGGTCGAACACCGGGGAGCTGTTTTTT; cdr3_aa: CAWGYWGSNTGELFF
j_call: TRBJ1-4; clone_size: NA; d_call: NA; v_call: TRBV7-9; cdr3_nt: TGTGCCAGCAGCTTAGTGGCAGGTCCAAATGAAAAACTGTTTTTT; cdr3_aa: CASSLVAGPNEKLFF
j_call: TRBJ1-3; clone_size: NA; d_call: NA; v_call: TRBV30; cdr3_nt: TGTGCCTGGAGTGTGATAGGGATTGGAAACACCATATATTTT; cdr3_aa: CAWSVIGIGNTIYF
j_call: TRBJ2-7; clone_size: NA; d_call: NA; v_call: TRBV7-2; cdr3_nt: TGTGCCAGCAGCTTGGGGGGCGCGAGTTCCGAGCAGTACTTC; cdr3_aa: CASSLGGASSEQYF
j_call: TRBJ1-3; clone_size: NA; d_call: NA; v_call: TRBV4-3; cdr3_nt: TGCGCCAGCAGCCAAGATCCCTACAAAGCGTCACGAGTAAGCTCTGGAAACACCATATATTTT; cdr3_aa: CASSQDPYKASRVSSGNTIYF
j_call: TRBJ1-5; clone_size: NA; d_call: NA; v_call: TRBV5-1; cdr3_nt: TGCGCCAGCAGCCCCGGAGGGCCGGGCAATCAGCCCCAGCATTTT; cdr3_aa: CASSPGGPGNQPQHF
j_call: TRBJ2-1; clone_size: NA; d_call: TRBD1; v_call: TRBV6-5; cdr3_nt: TGTGCCAGCACGGGGGACAGGGGGACCAATGAGCAGTTCTTC; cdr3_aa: CASTGDRGTNEQFF
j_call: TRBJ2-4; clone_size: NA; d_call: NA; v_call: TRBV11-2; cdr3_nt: TGTGCCAGCAGCCGCCTACAGGCTGGGCCCTTGGCCAAAAACATTCAGTACTTC; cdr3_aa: CASSRLQAGPLAKNIQYF
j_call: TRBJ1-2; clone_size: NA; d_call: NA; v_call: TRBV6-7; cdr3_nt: TGTGCCAGCAGTTACTCGACTCCGGGACCCGGCAACTATGGCTACACCTTC; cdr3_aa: CASSYSTPGPGNYGYTF
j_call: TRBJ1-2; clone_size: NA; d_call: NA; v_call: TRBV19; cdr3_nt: TGTGCCAGTGGTTTCAACACCTTCAACTATGGCTACACCTTC; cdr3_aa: CASGFNTFNYGYTF
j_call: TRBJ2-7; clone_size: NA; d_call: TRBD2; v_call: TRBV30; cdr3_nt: TGTGCCTGGAGAAGGAGCGGGGGCGGGGAGCAGTACTTC; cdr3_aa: CAWRRSGGGEQYF
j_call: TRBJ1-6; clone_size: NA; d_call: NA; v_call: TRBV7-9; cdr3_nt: TGTGCCAGCAGCTTTGGGGGGCAAGAGAGTAATTCACCCCTCCACTTT; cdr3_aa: CASSFGGQESNSPLHF
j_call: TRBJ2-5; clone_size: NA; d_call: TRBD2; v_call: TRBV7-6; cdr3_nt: TGTGCCAGCAGCCCGGGGGGTGGGGAGACCCAGTACTTC; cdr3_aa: CASSPGGGETQYF
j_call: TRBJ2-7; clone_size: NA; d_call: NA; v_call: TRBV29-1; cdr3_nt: TGCAGCGTTGAAAGTGGTCGGGCCGAGGGCCTCGACGAGCAGTACTTC; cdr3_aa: CSVESGRAEGLDEQYF
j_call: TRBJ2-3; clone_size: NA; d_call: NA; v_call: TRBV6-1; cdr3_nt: TGTGCCAGCACCACCACAGATACGCAGTATTTT; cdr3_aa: CASTTTDTQYF
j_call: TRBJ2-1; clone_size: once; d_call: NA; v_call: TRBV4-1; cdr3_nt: TGCGCCAGCAGCCAAGTGAGTCGGGCCAGACAGAACAATGAGCAGTTCTTC; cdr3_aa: CASSQVSRARQNNEQFF
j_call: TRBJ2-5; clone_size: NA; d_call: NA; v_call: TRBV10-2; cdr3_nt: TGCGCCAGCAGTGGACAGAGAGTCCAAGAGACCCAGTACTTC; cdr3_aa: CASSGQRVQETQYF
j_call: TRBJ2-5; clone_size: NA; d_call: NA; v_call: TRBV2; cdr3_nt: TGTGCCAGCAGTGTTCTAAGGGAGACCCAGTACTTC; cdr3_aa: CASSVLRETQYF
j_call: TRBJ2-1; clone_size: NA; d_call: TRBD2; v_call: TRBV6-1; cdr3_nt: TGTGCCAGCACACCTAGCGGGAGATCCTACAATGAGCAGTTCTTC; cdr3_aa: CASTPSGRSYNEQFF
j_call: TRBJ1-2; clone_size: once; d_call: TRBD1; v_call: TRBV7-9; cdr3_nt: TGTGCCAGCAGCTTAGAGGGACAGACTGGCTACACCTTC; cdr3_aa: CASSLEGQTGYTF
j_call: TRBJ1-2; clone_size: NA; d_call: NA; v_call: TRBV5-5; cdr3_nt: TGTGCCAGCAGCCCGGGGCGAGGGAACTATGGCTACACCTTC; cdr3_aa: CASSPGRGNYGYTF
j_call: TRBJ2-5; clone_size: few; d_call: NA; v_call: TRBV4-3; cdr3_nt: TGCGCCAGCAGCCGGGGGCCTCTTGAGACCCAGTACTTC; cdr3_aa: CASSRGPLETQYF
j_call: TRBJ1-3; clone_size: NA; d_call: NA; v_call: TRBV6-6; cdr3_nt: TGTGCCAGCAGTTACTTGGCGGGGCGGGGAGGAAACACCATATATTTT; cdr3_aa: CASSYLAGRGGNTIYF
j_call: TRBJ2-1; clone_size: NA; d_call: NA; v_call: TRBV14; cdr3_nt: TGTGCCAGCAGCCAAGTCTGGGGCCAGGACAATGAGCAGTTCTTC; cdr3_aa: CASSQVWGQDNEQFF
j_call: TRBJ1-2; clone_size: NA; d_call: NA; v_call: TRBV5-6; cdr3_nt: TGTGCCAGCAGCTTATCTGTAGGGTTCTCCCCGATTAGGGGCTACACCTTC; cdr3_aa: CASSLSVGFSPIRGYTF